This TCR beta chain emerged from a study of cytomegalovirus exposure and HLA in healthy donors. Study outcomes and limitations: Several top significant clusters appeared, in a later analysis, to be linked to common viral pathogens.

Concerning this clone: As yet, its antigen is unknown.

Germline assignment: CDR1 MGHRA and CDR2 YSYEKL. Deletions cut 2 bases from V and 1 base from J, with 5 bases between. CDR3 length equals 13 residues. PCR amplification relied on 60 Vbeta primers (plus 13 Jbeta primers). The method was immunoSEQ multiplex PCR; TCRdb's version includes in-frame clones alone and lacks a portion of them. The table lists roughly 98,000 clones, roughly 58% of them singletons. This chain links TRBV4-1 with TRBJ1-1; D possibly corresponds to TRBD1 (5 bases). The TCR originated in a woman between 25 and 40 years old in good health and CMV-seropositive. Material: PBMCs. The CDR3: CASSQTGNTEAFF. The CDR3 region has the DNA TGCGCCAGCAGCCAAACAGGGAACACTGAAGCTTTCTTT.